What follows are 31 T cell receptor beta chains derived from one specimen sequenced in a study of breast tumors, draining lymph nodes, adjacent tissues. Each CDR3 protein gets one entry after TCRdb re-called the multiplex PCR reads with MiXCR. The repertoire includes over 150,000 distinct CDR3 sequences, 25% to 40% of them detected once, and approximately 4.2% sits in the top ten. Axillary draining lymph nodes of breast cancer patients supplied the node samples. Sequencing used axillary lymph node tissue. These receptors came from a female donor with breast cancer. Some clones in this sample may be carry-over from other donors' samples.

Details on this clonotype: This sequence may be a read error, since a much larger clone differs from it by one base. J is TRBJ2-7 and V is TRBV20-1; D is tentatively TRBD1 or TRBD2 (5 bases each). The CDR3 length is 13 residues. Germline V gene data show CDR1 as DFQATT and CDR2 as SNEGSKA (reference sequence). The CDR3 nucleotides read TGCAGTGGCATTGGGGACGGAACCTACGCGCAGTACTTC. Translation: CSGIGDGTYAQYF.

This clonotype was picked up a small number of times. CDR3 amino acids: CASSFTGGFMGEKLFF. CDR3 nucleotides: TGTGCCAGCAGTTTCACAGGGGGTTTCATGGGTGAAAAACTGTTTTTT. This chain uses TRBV27 with TRBJ1-4; 8 nucleotides line up with TRBD1. From germline, CDR1 is MNHEY and CDR2 SMNVEV (reference sequence). The CDR3 consists of 16 residues. V lost 3 bases and J lost 7; bases outside the gene matches: 10.

In the case of this clonotype: This may be a read error, as it is one base from a much larger clone. The rearrangement joins TRBV6-6 to TRBJ1-5; 9 nucleotides align to TRBD1. Germline CDR1 reads MNHNY; CDR2 reads SVGAGI (reference sequence). CDR3 size: 15 residues. The CDR3 DNA follows: TGTGCCAGCAGTCACCCGGGACAGGGCAATCTGCCCCAGCATTTT. Translated, it gives CASSHPGQGNLPQHF.

In regard to this clonotype: An end of the junction differs from the germline gene, which may be a read error. This chain uses TRBV29-1 with TRBJ2-7; TRBD2 matches at 15 bases. The germline CDR1 and CDR2 sequences are SQVTM and ANQGSEA. CDR3 length: 16 residues. The CDR3 loop reads CSVATGLAGGTGELYF. The CDR3 region has the DNA TGCAGCGTTGCTACGGGACTAGCGGGAGGCACCGGGGAGCTGTACTTC.

Turning to this clonotype: A much bigger clone sits one base away, suggesting this may be a read error. The chain joins TRBV9 to TRBJ2-7, with D hard to call. CDR1 is SGDLS and CDR2 is YYNGEE in the germline V gene. This CDR3 spans 14 amino acids. The CDR3 DNA reads TGTGCCAGCAGCGTAGATGGGGTATCCTACGAGCAGTCCTTC. Translating it yields CASSVDGVSYEQSF.

This clonotype was counted ten times or more. The CDR3 bases are TGCAGTGCTCCGGGACAGGCGTCCTACGAGCAGTACTTC. This encodes CSAPGQASYEQYF. The chain is built from TRBV20-1 and TRBJ2-7, with 8 bases identical to TRBD1. The CDR3 runs 13 residues. CDR1 is DFQATT and CDR2 is SNEGSKA in the germline V gene (reference sequence). The V and J ends lost 5 bases and 1 base, in that order; junction bases with no gene match: 4.

This clonotype was seen at least ten times. This rearrangement joins TRBV5-6 to TRBJ2-7, with D hard to call. The CDR3 spans 13 residues. Germline V gives CDR1 SGHDT, CDR2 YYEEEE. The V end lost 1 base, the J end lost 7 bases, and 12 bases lay between the germline ends. CDR3: CASSLFGMWEQYF. The DNA of the CDR3 is TGTGCCAGCAGCTTGTTTGGGATGTGGGAGCAGTACTTC.

This clonotype has a count of ten or more. The chain couples TRBV4-2 to TRBJ1-5; TRBD1 agrees at 8 bases. CDR3 length: 17 residues. Germline V lookup: CDR1 LGHNA, CDR2 YNFKEQ. J was trimmed by 4 bases and V by 0 bases; bases with no gene match: 8. The CDR3 loop reads CASSQDQGAVRNQPQHF. CDR3 DNA: TGTGCCAGCAGCCAAGATCAGGGGGCCGTTCGTAATCAGCCCCAGCATTTT.

This clonotype showed up just once. The rearrangement joins TRBV9 to TRBJ2-3, with no clear D. This CDR3 region has 12 residues. V dropped 3 bases and J dropped 11 bases, with 13 bases sitting between them. Germline V lookup: CDR1 SGDLS, CDR2 YYNGEE. The CDR3 is CASSDTYNEQYF. CDR3 coding DNA: TGTGCCAGCAGCGACACGTACAATGAGCAGTATTTT.

Of note for this clonotype: The junction and the germline gene differ at one end; a read error may be behind it. This chain links TRBV14 with TRBJ2-3; D perhaps matches TRBD1 (5 bases). This CDR3 contains 14 residues. Germline V gives CDR1 SGHDN, CDR2 FVKESK. The CDR3: CASSLEWTSDTQCF. The CDR3 nucleotides are TGTGCCAGCAGCCTAGAATGGACATCCGATACGCAGTGTTTT.

This clonotype was seen at least ten times. This chain uses TRBV6-6 with TRBJ1-4; 7 positions agree with TRBD1. After removal of 6 bases from V and 2 bases from J, the junction contained 3 bases not matched to a gene. The germline V gene encodes CDR1 MNHNY and CDR2 SVGAGI (reference sequence). The CDR3 has 14 residues. The CDR3 DNA reads as TGTGCCAGCAGAGAACAGGGGACTAATGAAAAACTGTTTTTT. This codes for CASREQGTNEKLFF.

Remarks on this clonotype: This may arise from a read error, as a much more abundant clone is one base away. The chain carries TRBV20-1 and TRBJ2-5, with D maybe TRBD2 (5 bases). Germline V gives CDR1 DFQATT, CDR2 SNEGSKA (reference sequence). The CDR3 runs to 14 residues. The ends were cut back, 3 bases at V and 7 bases at J, with 18 bases in the middle. The CDR3 DNA is TGCAGTGCTAGTGAGGAGGCGTCTGAAGCGACCCAGTACTTC. Residues: CSASEEASEATQYF.

In this sample, this clonotype turned up many times. This chain links TRBV29-1 with TRBJ2-1; tentatively, D is TRBD2 (6 bases). The germline CDR1 and CDR2 sequences are SQVTM and ANQGSEA. Deletions cut 4 bases from V and 8 bases from J, with 9 bases between. This CDR3 is built from 11 residues. The CDR3 DNA is TGCAGCGTTGCGCTAGCGCATGAGCAGTTCTTC. This translates into CSVALAHEQFF.

There are a few counts of this clonotype. The junction departs from the called germline gene at one end, perhaps through a read error. The chain carries TRBV15 and TRBJ1-5; D is perhaps TRBD1 (5 bases). CDR3 length: 15 amino acids. CDR1 LNHNV and CDR2 YYDKDF come from the germline V gene (reference sequence). This CDR3 reads CATSRGGWGNEPQHF. CDR3 DNA sequence: TGTGCCACCAGCAGAGGGGGTTGGGGCAATGAGCCCCAGCATTTT.

Concerning this clonotype itself: A read error is possible here, since a much larger clone lies one base away. The gene calls are TRBV20-1 and TRBJ1-1; D is ambiguous. There are 13 residues in the CDR3. Germline CDR1 is DFQATT and CDR2 is SNEGSKA (reference sequence). CDR3: CSASDPLNTGAFF. In nucleotides, the CDR3 is TGCAGTGCTAGTGACCCACTGAACACTGGAGCTTTCTTT.

This sequence joins TRBV7-2 and TRBJ2-5, with 10 bases matching TRBD1. The CDR3 totals 16 residues. The germline V gene encodes CDR1 SGHTA and CDR2 FQGNSA. J gave up 7 bases and V 5 bases, and 13 bases lay outside the gene matches. For the CDR3, the DNA is TGTGCCAGCAGCACCCGAGGACAGGGGGGGCGATTGACCCAGTACTTC. It encodes CASSTRGQGGRLTQYF.

About this clonotype: A much larger clone lies one base from this, so it may be a read error. V is TRBV7-9 and J is TRBJ2-7; 8 bases are a match to TRBD1. The CDR3 contains 14 residues. Germline V gives CDR1 SEHNR, CDR2 FQNEAQ (reference sequence). The CDR3 DNA follows: TGTGCCTGCAGCTTGGGACAGGTTGCCTACGAGCAGTACTTC. Encoded protein: CACSLGQVAYEQYF.

This clonotype occurred many times. The chain has TRBV12-3 or TRBV12-4 and TRBJ2-7, with D possibly being TRBD1 (5 bases). This CDR3 comprises 13 residues. V lost 8 bases, J lost 0 bases, and 11 bases lay in between. The CDR3 loop reads CASRWGSSYEQYF. Here the CDR3 DNA reads TGTGCCAGCCGTTGGGGCAGCTCCTACGAGCAGTACTTC.

In this sample, this clonotype turned up many times. The V and J genes are TRBV6-1 and TRBJ1-2, with D unresolved. From germline, CDR1 is MNHNS and CDR2 SASEGT. V was pared by 8 bases and J by 6 bases, with 16 bases between. This CDR3 is built from 13 residues. Here the CDR3 DNA reads TGTGCCAGCGCGGCCAGCTCATACGATGGCTACACCTTC. Translated: CASAASSYDGYTF.

V gene TRBV27 combines with J gene TRBJ2-7; D is tentatively TRBD1 or TRBD2 (5 bases each). Between the trimmed V and J ends, which lost 3 bases and 6 bases, there was a span of 12 bases. Per germline, CDR1 MNHEY and CDR2 SMNVEV (reference sequence). The CDR3 has 13 amino acids. The CDR3 loop is CASSFEGRGEQYF. DNA of the CDR3: TGTGCCAGCAGTTTTGAGGGGCGAGGCGAGCAGTACTTC.

Concerning this clonotype itself: Likely a read error: the CDR3 ends without its conserved phenylalanine or tryptophan. The gene calls are TRBV20-1 and TRBJ1-5, with D perhaps matching TRBD1 (6 bases). In germline, CDR1 is DFQATT, CDR2 SNEGSKA (reference sequence). The CDR3 contains 14 residues. CDR3 sequence (DNA): TGCAGTGCTAGAGGGGCGGGGGCGCATCACCCCCAGCATTTG. Translated: CSARGAGAHHPQHL.

This clonotype was seen many times. V is TRBV4-1 and J is TRBJ1-5, with D possibly matching TRBD1 (6 bases). The V and J ends lost 1 base and 6 bases respectively, with 13 bases between them. CDR3 length equals 15 residues. CDR1 and CDR2 from the germline V gene are MGHRA and YSYEKL. The CDR3 DNA sequence: TGCGCCAGCAGCCAAGGGGTAACAGGGACTCAGCCCCAGCATTTT. This sequence encodes CASSQGVTGTQPQHF.

J is TRBJ1-2 and V is TRBV5-8; TRBD1 agrees at 7 bases. CDR1 and CDR2 (germline): SGHTS, YDEGEE. The CDR3 runs 14 residues. V shed 4 bases and J 7 bases; nucleotides not matched to a gene: 10. This CDR3 is CASSNRDSATGYTF. CDR3 DNA: TGTGCCAGCAGCAACCGGGACAGCGCGACTGGCTACACCTTC. The variable domain in full, completed from reference TRBV5-8 and TRBJ1-2, reads EAGVTQSPTHLIKTRGQQATLRCSPISGHTSVYWYQQALGLGLQFLLWYDEGEERNRGNFPPRFSGRQFPNYSSELNVNALELEDSALYLCASSNRDSATGYTFGSGTRLTVV.

On this clonotype: A much bigger clone sits one base away, suggesting this may be a read error. The chain couples TRBV9 to TRBJ2-3; D not resolved. The length of the CDR3 is 14 residues. Germline values: CDR1 SGDLS, CDR2 YYNGEE. This CDR3 is CASSVLGSGDTQSF. The CDR3 DNA follows: TGTGCCAGCAGCGTACTAGGGTCCGGAGATACGCAGTCTTTT. Looking up the rest from reference TRBV9 and TRBJ2-3 gives the full variable domain: DSGVTQTPKHLITATGQRVTLRCSPRSGDLSVYWYQQSLDQGLQFLIQYYNGEERAKGNILERFSAQQFPDLHSELNLSSLELGDSALYFCASSVLGSGDTQSFGPGTRLTVL.

This clonotype was seen repeatedly, ten times or more. The V call is TRBV20-1, the J call TRBJ1-5, with 7 positions matching TRBD1. Germline lookup yields CDR1 DFQATT and CDR2 SNEGSKA (reference sequence). The CDR3 length is 16 residues. V was pared by 6 bases and J by 1 base, with 12 bases of the junction left unmatched. The CDR3 protein is CSARTGVAISNQPQHF. The CDR3 nucleotides read TGCAGTGCGAGAACAGGGGTGGCAATAAGCAATCAGCCCCAGCATTTT.

At least ten counts were recorded for this clonotype. The chain is built from TRBV4-2 and TRBJ2-7; a possible D gene is TRBD2 (7 bases). V was cut by 2 bases and J by 5 bases, with 16 bases left in between. The CDR3 spans 15 residues. Germline V CDR1 and CDR2: LGHNA, YNFKEQ. The CDR3 is CASSQMGGGLDEQYF. In DNA, the CDR3 is TGTGCCAGCAGCCAAATGGGGGGGGGGCTGGACGAGCAGTACTTC.

In this sample, this clonotype turned up a few times. V is TRBV18 and J is TRBJ1-2; tentative D call: TRBD1 (5 bases). Per the germline V gene, CDR1 is KGHSH and CDR2 is LQKENI. The CDR3 length is 17 residues. The germline V and J ends were trimmed by 1 base and 5 bases, with 20 bases remaining between them. CDR3 loop: CASSPRGSGEHSYGYTF. As DNA, the CDR3 is TGTGCCAGCTCACCACGGGGATCGGGGGAGCACTCATATGGCTACACCTTC.

In its sample, this clonotype was seen many times. This chain uses TRBV12-3 or TRBV12-4 with TRBJ2-2; TRBD2 is a possible D gene (6 bases). Trimming stripped 3 bases from V and 0 bases from J, with 11 bases between. This CDR3 is 16 amino acids long. CDR3 loop: CASSLVGLTNTGELFF. Written as DNA, the CDR3 is TGTGCCAGCAGTTTGGTCGGACTAACGAACACCGGGGAGCTGTTTTTT.

For this clonotype: With a much larger clone just one base away, this may be a read error. The rearrangement links TRBV7-3 to TRBJ2-1, with 8 bases lining up with TRBD2. There are 14 residues in the CDR3. Germline CDR1 is SGHTA and CDR2 is FQGTGA. Written as DNA, the CDR3 is TGTGCCAGCAGATTGGCGGGAGGCACCAATGAGCAGTCCTTC. This codes for CASRLAGGTNEQSF.

Comments on this clonotype: A single base separates this from a much larger clone, so it may be a read error. The chain uses TRBV3-1 and TRBJ2-7; D gene uncertain. This CDR3 spans 12 amino acids. Germline V gene sequence: CDR1 LGHDT, CDR2 YNNKEL (reference sequence). Deletions cut 1 base from V and 8 bases from J, with 9 bases between. The CDR3 coding sequence is TGTGCCAGCAGCCAAGCGGGTTACAAGCAGTACTTC. Protein: CASSQAGYKQYF.

This clonotype was picked up many times. The gene calls are TRBV5-8 and TRBJ1-6; TRBD1 is a possible D gene (5 bases). Trimming took 0 bases from V and 7 from J, leaving 17 bases between them. Per germline, CDR1 SGHTS and CDR2 YDEGEE. The CDR3 is 17 amino acids. The CDR3 here is CASSLGWGSDYNSPLHF. The CDR3 DNA reads TGTGCCAGCAGCTTGGGATGGGGGAGCGACTACAATTCACCCCTCCACTTT.